Below, 4 T cell receptor beta chains from the same sample are listed, as sequenced in a study of PD-1 blockade in mismatch repair-deficient tumors. TCRdb keeps only in-frame clones here, not all; method: immunoSEQ multiplex PCR. The table records approximately 110,000 clones, 70% to 80% of them present only once. This specimen consisted of peripheral blood, obtained 60 weeks after starting pembrolizumab. All receptors come from an adult with mismatch repair-deficient cancer.

Here the CDR3 reads CASRPPSAHYGYTF. DNA of the CDR3: TGTGCCAGCAGACCCCCGTCCGCCCACTATGGCTACACCTTC. The V and J genes are TRBV6-1 and TRBJ1-2; D is ambiguous. Germline values: CDR1 MNHNS, CDR2 SASEGT. V lost 6 bases and J lost 3, with 14 bases in between. The CDR3 is 14 amino acids.

This chain joins TRBV11-2 and TRBJ2-5, with a possible D match to TRBD1 (7 bases). Trimming shortened V by 5 bases and J by 4 bases, and 20 bases separated the two germline ends. From germline, CDR1 is SGHAT and CDR2 FQNNGV. The CDR3 spans 16 residues. CDR3 amino acids: CASSQTRQGGVETQYF. The CDR3 DNA sequence: TGTGCCAGCAGCCAAACCCGACAGGGCGGGGTAGAGACCCAGTACTTC. Full variable domain (rest looked up from reference TRBV11-2 and TRBJ2-5): EAGVAQSPRYKIIEKRQSVAFWCNPISGHATLYWYQQILGQGPKLLIQFQNNGVVDDSQLPKDRFSAERLKGVDSTLKIQPAKLEDSAVYLCASSQTRQGGVETQYFGPGTRLLVL.

The J gene is TRBJ2-1, the V gene TRBV19, with 16 bases lining up with TRBD2. The CDR3 is 19 residues long. V was clipped by 4 bases and J by 1 base; unmatched bases: 7. Germline CDR1 reads LNHDA; CDR2 reads SQIVND (reference sequence). DNA for the CDR3: TGTGCCAGTAGTACCGGGACTAGCGGGAGGGCCGGATCCTACAATGAGCAGTTCTTC. Its protein is CASSTGTSGRAGSYNEQFF.

A single count supports this clone. The rearrangement links TRBV28 to TRBJ1-2; 8 bases align to TRBD1. Trimming took 5 bases from V and 0 from J; bases not matched to a gene: 5. Germline assignment: CDR1 MDHEN and CDR2 SYDVKM. The CDR3 covers 15 residues. This CDR3 is CASSLGQASNYGYTF. The CDR3 DNA sequence: TGTGCCAGCAGTCTGGGACAGGCGTCTAACTATGGCTACACCTTC.